The present entry profiles one T cell receptor (beta chain) with its context. What it binds is unknown. Libraries were prepared by immunoSEQ multiplex PCR; TCRdb keeps only in-frame clonotypes and omits some of them. The table shows about 400,000 clones, with 70% to 90% occurring only once. The record originates from a study of cytomegalovirus exposure and HLA in healthy donors. Overall study: In a later analysis, the roughly 120 validation repertoires were reported to have used the same platform as the approximately 700 first-cohort repertoires. Whole-study findings and limits: Rare sequences made up most TCRs, while some public TCRs were found in many donors.

J gave up 1 base and V 4 bases, and 2 bases lay outside the gene matches. The CDR3 is 14 residues long. Germline CDR1 and CDR2: ENHRY and SYGVKD. The donors were part of the validation cohort of over a hundred subjects. That cohort was separate from the first cohort, which comprised 550 to 750 subjects. This TCR was recovered from a young woman in good health and CMV-seronegative. The chain recombines TRBV10-3 with TRBJ2-5; 8 nucleotides agree with TRBD1. The sample was PBMCs. CDR3 protein: CAISGGTGQETQYF. In DNA, the CDR3 is TGTGCCATCAGTGGCGGGACAGGCCAAGAGACCCAGTACTTC.